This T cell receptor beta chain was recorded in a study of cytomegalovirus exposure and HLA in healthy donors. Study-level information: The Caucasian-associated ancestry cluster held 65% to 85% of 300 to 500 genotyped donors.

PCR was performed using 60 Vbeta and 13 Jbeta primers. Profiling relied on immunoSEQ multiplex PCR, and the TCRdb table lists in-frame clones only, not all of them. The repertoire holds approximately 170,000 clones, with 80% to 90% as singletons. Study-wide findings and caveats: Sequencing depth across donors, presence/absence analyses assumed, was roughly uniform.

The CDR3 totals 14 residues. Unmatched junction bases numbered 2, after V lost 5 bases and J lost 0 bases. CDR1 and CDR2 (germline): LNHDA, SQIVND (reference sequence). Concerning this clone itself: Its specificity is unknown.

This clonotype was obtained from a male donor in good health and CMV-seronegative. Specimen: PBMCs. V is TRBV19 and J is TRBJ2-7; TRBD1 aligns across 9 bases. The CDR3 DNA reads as TGTGCCAGTAGTGCGACAGGGGGCTCCTACGAGCAGTACTTC. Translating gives CASSATGGSYEQYF.